This T cell receptor beta chain was recorded in a study of cytotoxic CD8 clonotypes in ibrutinib-treated CLL. CDR1 is SGHTA and CDR2 is FQGNSA in the germline V gene. Deletions cut 7 bases from V and 5 bases from J, with 13 bases between. The CDR3 sequence is 13 residues long. Some clones are missing from TCRdb's copy, which holds only in-frame ones; the method was immunoSEQ multiplex PCR. The data show some 130,000 clones, with approximately 80% seen just once and 4.5% to 6.5% held by the top ten. This clone was observed many times. The specimen comprised PBMCs, sampled after 24 months of ibrutinib treatment. This sequence originates from a human donor with chronic lymphocytic leukemia. This chain links TRBV7-2 with TRBJ2-3; D tentatively fits TRBD1 or TRBD2 (7 bases each). CDR3 amino acids: CASTGGAGDTQYF. The DNA of the CDR3 is TGTGCCAGCACAGGGGGGGCGGGAGATACGCAGTATTTT.